These 21 T cell receptor beta chains originate from one sample sequenced in a study of T cell responses to AZD1222 COVID-19 vaccine (dated by TCRdb to the early 2020s). In light of the paper, this sample's time point label describes: baseline before first vaccination. The library was made by the immunoSEQ multiplex PCR assay. The table comes from immuneACCESS by way of TCRdb, which keeps in-frame sequences with V and J called. Part of the clones is missing from these tables; in studies checked, under half for an unresolved V gene and the rest for unknown reasons. This sample has about 170,000 clones in its table, and 90% to 95% of those were observed once. Approximately 2.5% of the sample is taken by the ten largest. Sequences were derived from peripheral blood, sampled on day 0 of AZD1222 vaccination. These receptors were taken from an adult in good health.

J is TRBJ2-7 and V is TRBV5-1, with D perhaps TRBD1 (5 bases). The germline V gene encodes CDR1 SGHRS and CDR2 YFSETQ. The ends were cut back, 2 bases at V and 4 bases at J, with 13 bases in the middle. The CDR3 is made up of 14 amino acids. CDR3 protein: CASSFDAGKYEQYF. The DNA for the CDR3 is TGCGCCAGCAGCTTCGATGCAGGGAAATACGAGCAGTACTTC.

The chain employs TRBV6-5 and TRBJ1-1; TRBD1 might be the D (5 bases). Germline values: CDR1 MNHEY, CDR2 SVGAGI. The V gene lost 7 bases and the J gene lost 2 bases, with 11 bases spanning the gap. CDR3 length: 13 amino acids. CDR3 residues: CASIAGLNTEAFF. CDR3 DNA: TGTGCCAGCATAGCAGGGCTTAACACTGAAGCTTTCTTT.

The J gene is TRBJ2-1, the V gene TRBV27; 16 bases fit TRBD2. Germline CDR1 and CDR2: MNHEY and SMNVEV (reference sequence). Trimming removed 8 bases from V and 4 bases from J; junction bases left unmatched: 5. The CDR3 loop spans 16 amino acids. The CDR3 reads CASGMGLAGGYNEQFF. CDR3 DNA sequence: TGTGCCAGCGGAATGGGACTAGCGGGAGGGTACAATGAGCAGTTCTTC.

The chain couples TRBV29-1 to TRBJ1-1, with 8 nucleotides matching TRBD1. The ends lost 7 bases at V and 0 bases at J; junction bases unmatched: 7. Germline V gives CDR1 SQVTM, CDR2 ANQGSEA. This CDR3 has 14 residues. For the CDR3, the DNA is TGCAGCGCCAATAGACAGGGGATGAACACTGAAGCTTTCTTT. Translation gives CSANRQGMNTEAFF. Using reference TRBV29-1 and TRBJ1-1 for the parts outside the CDR3, the full variable domain is SAVISQKPSRDICQRGTSLTIQCQVDSQVTMMFWYRQQPGQSLTLIATANQGSEATYESGFVIDKFPISRPNLTFSTLTVSNMSPEDSSIYLCSANRQGMNTEAFFGQGTRLTVV.

The chain employs TRBV19 and TRBJ2-7; TRBD2 agrees at 11 bases. This CDR3 is 13 amino acids long. The germline CDR1 and CDR2 sequences are LNHDA and SQIVND (reference sequence). V gave up 6 bases and J gave up 7 bases; unmatched junction bases: 5. This chain's CDR3 is CASSAGLAVEQYF. The CDR3 coding sequence is TGTGCCAGTAGCGCGGGACTAGCGGTTGAGCAGTACTTC.

This chain joins TRBV7-2 and TRBJ2-3; 10 bases map to TRBD2. CDR1 SGHTA and CDR2 FQGNSA come from the germline V gene. CDR3 size: 17 residues. Germline trimming cut 5 bases from V and 5 bases from J; bases unmatched to any gene: 13. CDR3 residues: CASSLHVAGGLKDTQYF. The DNA for the CDR3 is TGTGCCAGCAGCCTACATGTAGCGGGAGGCCTAAAAGATACGCAGTATTTT.

This chain joins TRBV10-3 and TRBJ1-4, with unresolved D. Germline assignment: CDR1 ENHRY and CDR2 SYGVKD. This CDR3 has 15 residues. Trimming stripped 0 bases from V and 8 bases from J, with 13 bases between. The CDR3 bases are TGTGCCATCAGTGAGTCGGATCGCTCGTGGGAAAAACTGTTTTTT. As protein: CAISESDRSWEKLFF.

The chain employs TRBV21-1 and TRBJ1-1; TRBD1 reflects the table's D call only, with no check against the DNA. TRBV21-1 is given as a pseudogene. The CDR3 runs to 17 residues. As DNA, the CDR3 is TGTGCCAGCAGCAAAGCCGCCACCGAGGGGGCCGGCACTGAAGCTTTCTTT. Translating gives CASSKAATEGAGTEAFF.

The J gene is TRBJ1-5, the V gene TRBV6-5; D is perhaps TRBD1 (6 bases). The length of the CDR3 is 15 residues. V was clipped by 6 bases and J by 3 bases, with 15 bases between them. Germline CDR1 and CDR2: MNHEY and SVGAGI. The CDR3 sequence is CASRRGGADNQPQHF. As DNA, the CDR3 is TGTGCCAGCAGGAGGGGGGGCGCGGACAATCAGCCCCAGCATTTT.

The count of this clone is one. J is TRBJ1-2 and V is TRBV2; D uncertain. The V gene's germline CDR1 is SNHLY and CDR2 FYNNEI. The CDR3 runs 14 residues. Trimming left V 0 bases short and J 8 bases short, with 13 bases between. The CDR3 loop reads CASSEALRGSGYTF. In DNA form, the CDR3 reads TGTGCCAGCAGTGAAGCGCTTCGGGGTAGCGGCTACACCTTC.

V and J are TRBV5-1 and TRBJ1-1; maybe TRBD1 (5 bases). The V gene's germline CDR1 is SGHRS and CDR2 YFSETQ. V dropped 3 bases and J dropped 7 bases, with 13 bases sitting between them. CDR3 length: 13 residues. The chain's CDR3 is CASSWTRDGEAFF. The DNA for the CDR3 is TGCGCCAGCAGCTGGACCCGGGACGGTGAAGCTTTCTTT.

This clone came up once. The V gene is TRBV5-1, the J gene TRBJ1-3; D not certain. Looked up from germline, CDR1 is SGHRS and CDR2 is YFSETQ. V lost 0 bases and J lost 0, with 13 bases in between. The CDR3 consists of 17 residues. The CDR3 DNA is TGCGCCAGCAGCTTGGTCCCAAGCTCCCTCTCTGGAAACACCATATATTTT. This encodes CASSLVPSSLSGNTIYF.

The table lists this clone with a few counts. V gene TRBV5-1 combines with J gene TRBJ1-2, with a tentative D call TRBD1 (6 bases). Trimming took off 6 bases at V and 4 bases at J, with 16 bases between the two ends. The CDR3 loop spans 14 amino acids. Germline V lookup: CDR1 SGHRS, CDR2 YFSETQ. CDR3: CASTPGGGGYGYTF. DNA of the CDR3: TGCGCCAGCACCCCGGGTGGGGGCGGCTATGGCTACACCTTC.

The chain links TRBV10-2 to TRBJ1-3; D unresolved. The germline V gene has CDR1 WSHSY and CDR2 SAAADI. The ends were cut back, 4 bases at V and 0 bases at J, with 10 bases in the middle. CDR3 size: 15 residues. The CDR3 loop reads CASSGPAGSGNTIYF. As DNA, the CDR3 is TGCGCCAGCAGTGGTCCGGCGGGCTCTGGAAACACCATATATTTT.

The rearrangement uses TRBV20-1 and TRBJ2-1; D not resolved. V gave up 3 bases and J gave up 7 bases, with 16 bases separating them. The germline V gene has CDR1 DFQATT and CDR2 SNEGSKA (reference sequence). This CDR3 contains 14 residues. Here the CDR3 reads CSASVSGRGNEQFF. The CDR3 DNA is TGCAGTGCTAGTGTGTCTGGTAGAGGAAATGAGCAGTTCTTC.

The chain links TRBV7-4 to TRBJ1-2; no clear D. In germline, CDR1 is SGHVT, CDR2 SQSDAQ. CDR3 size: 15 residues. Trimming took 4 bases from V and 5 from J, leaving 17 bases between them. CDR3 residues: CASSSRRRLSYGYTF. The CDR3 DNA sequence: TGTGCCAGCAGCTCCCGGCGACGGCTCTCATATGGCTACACCTTC. Variable domain in full (rest from reference TRBV7-4 and TRBJ1-2): GAGVSQSPRYKVAKRGRDVALRCDSISGHVTLYWYRQTLGQGSEVLTYSQSDAQRDKSGRPSGRFSAERPERSVSTLKIQRTEQGDSAVYLCASSSRRRLSYGYTFGSGTRLTVV.

There are a few counts of this clone. This rearrangement joins TRBV6-5 to TRBJ2-3, with a weak D call TRBD2 (5 bases). Germline values: CDR1 MNHEY, CDR2 SVGAGI. V lost 6 bases to trimming and J lost 2 bases, with 9 bases between them. The CDR3 spans 13 residues. The CDR3 bases are TGTGCCAGCAGCCATAGCGACACAGATACGCAGTATTTT. Its translation is CASSHSDTDTQYF.

This rearrangement joins TRBV5-1 to TRBJ2-3, with D perhaps matching TRBD1 or TRBD2 (5 bases each). Germline CDR1 and CDR2: SGHRS and YFSETQ. V was cut by 5 bases and J by 2 bases, with 15 bases left in between. The CDR3 totals 15 residues. The CDR3: CASRRRAGTTDTQYF. Here the CDR3 DNA reads TGCGCCAGCAGGAGGCGGGCTGGGACCACAGATACGCAGTATTTT.

The V and J genes are TRBV4-2 and TRBJ2-7; D is unresolved. This CDR3 region has 12 residues. CDR1 and CDR2 (germline): LGHNA, YNFKEQ. Trimming cost V 1 base and J 5 bases, with 6 bases left between them. The CDR3 sequence: CASSQGGDEQYF. DNA of the CDR3: TGTGCCAGCAGCCAAGGCGGCGACGAGCAGTACTTC.

This chain connects TRBV19 to TRBJ1-1, with D unresolved. Germline V gives CDR1 LNHDA, CDR2 SQIVND (reference sequence). The germline V and J ends were trimmed by 7 bases and 1 base, with 13 bases remaining between them. The CDR3 covers 14 residues. The CDR3 spells CASTWAHSNTEAFF. The DNA of the CDR3 is TGTGCCAGTACCTGGGCACACTCGAACACTGAAGCTTTCTTT. The full variable domain, rest sourced from reference TRBV19 and TRBJ1-1, is DGGITQSPKYLFRKEGQNVTLSCEQNLNHDAMYWYRQDPGQGLRLIYYSQIVNDFQKGDIAEGYSVSREKKESFPLTVTSAQKNPTAFYLCASTWAHSNTEAFFGQGTRLTVV.

V and J are TRBV7-9 and TRBJ2-3, with D possibly TRBD1 on 5 matching bases. The ends were cut back, 5 bases at V and 1 base at J, with 13 bases in the middle. Germline CDR1 is SEHNR and CDR2 is FQNEAQ (reference sequence). The CDR3 contains 15 residues. CDR3: CASSPRVTGTDTQYF. As DNA, the CDR3 is TGTGCCAGCAGCCCCAGGGTTACTGGCACAGATACGCAGTATTTT.